Detailed here is one TCR beta chain. The sample belongs to a study of blood T cells in healthy people across ages. Germline CDR1 LGHDT, CDR2 YNNKEL (reference sequence). Trimming took 1 base from V and 1 from J; bases not matched to a gene: 2. CDR3 size: 17 residues. Primers used in a second PCR of about 7 to 12 cycles were a sample-barcoded 5' primer and a J-beta primer mix. TCRdb independently ran MiXCR on the 5' RACE reads; one entry per CDR3 protein. This sample has approximately 760,000 distinct CDR3 sequences, with approximately 25% found just once. These data were also filed under a second study, of T cells of mothers and their children. That paper states: Unrelated pairs and related pairs have their TCR recombination output shaped similarly by thymic selection.

This rearrangement joins TRBV3-1 to TRBJ2-5; TRBD2 agrees at 14 bases. The TCR was taken from a boy younger than 18 in good health. Sequencing was done on a sample of blood. The CDR3 sequence is CASSQGTSGRPQETQYF. The CDR3 DNA reads TGTGCCAGCAGCCAAGGGACTAGCGGGAGGCCCCAAGAGACCCAGTACTTC.